This entry describes one TCR beta chain. Its antigen is still unknown. Sequencing was performed with immunoSEQ multiplex PCR; in TCRdb, only in-frame clones are kept and a portion is missing. The repertoire has around 190,000 clones, 85% of them found once; the top ten carry 15% to 20%. The V end lost 2 bases, the J end lost 1 base, and 26 bases lay between the germline ends. This CDR3 is built from 20 residues. The source of the sample is a study of cytomegalovirus exposure and HLA in healthy donors. About the research overall: The same platform was used for the 120 validation repertoires and the roughly 670 first-cohort repertoires, a later analysis reported.

Study outcomes and limitations: The study listed some 160 cytomegalovirus-associated TCR beta chains. CMV antigen specificity was confirmed in vitro for a few CMV-associated chains.

This TCR was recovered from a man aged 18 to 29 in good health and CMV-seropositive. V usage is TRBV6-7 and J usage is TRBJ1-1; D is possibly TRBD1 (5 bases). TRBV6-7 is an ORF for which the function is uncertain. Sequenced material: PBMCs. CDR3 nucleotides: TGTGCCAGCAGTTACGTAGGGTTTTGGGGACTGCTGAGACGGAACACTGAAGCTTTCTTT. Its protein is CASSYVGFWGLLRRNTEAFF.